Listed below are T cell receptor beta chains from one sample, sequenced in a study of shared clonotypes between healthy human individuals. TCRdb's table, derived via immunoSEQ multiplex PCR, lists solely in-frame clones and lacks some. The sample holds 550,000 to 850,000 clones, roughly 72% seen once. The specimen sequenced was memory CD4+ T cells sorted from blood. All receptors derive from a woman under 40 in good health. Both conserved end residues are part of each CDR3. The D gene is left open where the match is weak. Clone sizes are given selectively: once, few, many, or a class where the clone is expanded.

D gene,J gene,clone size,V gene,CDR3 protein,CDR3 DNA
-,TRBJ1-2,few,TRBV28,CASSFRINTPHGYTF,TGTGCCAGCAGTTTTAGGATTAACACCCCCCATGGCTACACCTTC
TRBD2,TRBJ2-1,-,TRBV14,CASSPGTSGRRGEQFF,TGTGCCAGCAGCCCAGGGACTAGCGGGAGAAGGGGTGAGCAGTTCTTC
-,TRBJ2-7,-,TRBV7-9,CASSLAAGDGEQYF,TGTGCCAGCAGCTTAGCGGCAGGGGATGGCGAGCAGTACTTC
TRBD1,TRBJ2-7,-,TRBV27,CASGRTGGLREQYF,TGTGCCAGCGGGCGGACAGGGGGCTTAAGAGAGCAGTACTTC
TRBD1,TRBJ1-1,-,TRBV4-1,CASSQEKQGVTEAFF,TGCGCCAGCAGCCAAGAGAAACAGGGGGTCACTGAAGCTTTCTTT
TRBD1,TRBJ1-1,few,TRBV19,CASSIRQGLRMNTEAFF,TGTGCCAGTAGTATTCGACAGGGGTTGCGGATGAACACTGAAGCTTTCTTT
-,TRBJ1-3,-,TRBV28,CASSGKPGNTIYF,TGTGCCAGCAGTGGGAAGCCTGGAAACACCATATATTTT
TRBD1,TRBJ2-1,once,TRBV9,CASSERQGEGGYAEQFF,TGTGCCAGCAGCGAACGACAGGGGGAAGGGGGTTACGCTGAGCAGTTCTTC
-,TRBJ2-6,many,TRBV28,CASRYRGANVLTF,TGTGCCAGCAGGTACAGGGGGGCCAACGTCCTGACTTTC
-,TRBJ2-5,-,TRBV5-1,CASTYPGAVEETQYF,TGCGCCAGCACCTACCCGGGGGCGGTAGAGGAGACCCAGTACTTC
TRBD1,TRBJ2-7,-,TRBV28,CASSSSGTGWEQYF,TGTGCCAGCAGTTCGTCCGGGACAGGGTGGGAGCAGTACTTC
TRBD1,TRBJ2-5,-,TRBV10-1,CASSEPPSGTDKETQYF,TGCGCCAGCAGTGAACCGCCCTCCGGGACAGATAAAGAGACCCAGTACTTC
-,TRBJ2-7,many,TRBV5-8,CASSLAGWNYEQYF,TGTGCCAGCAGCTTGGCTGGGTGGAACTACGAGCAGTACTTC
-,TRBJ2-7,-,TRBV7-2,CASSLTDKDWSPREQYF,TGTGCCAGCAGCCTAACTGACAAAGATTGGTCCCCCCGGGAGCAGTACTTC
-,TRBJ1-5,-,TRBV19,CASMDGEGQPQHF,TGTGCCAGTATGGACGGTGAAGGTCAGCCCCAGCATTTT
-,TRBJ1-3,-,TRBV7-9,CASSPNDRLSGNTIYF,TGTGCCAGCAGCCCCAACGACAGACTCTCTGGAAACACCATATATTTT
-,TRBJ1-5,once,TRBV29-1,CSVAQGENQPQHF,TGCAGCGTTGCACAGGGTGAGAATCAGCCCCAGCATTTT
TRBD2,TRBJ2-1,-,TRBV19,CASSTSGRWQFF,TGTGCCAGTAGCACTAGCGGGAGATGGCAGTTCTTC
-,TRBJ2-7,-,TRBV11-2,CASKLWTNLEEQYF,TGTGCCAGCAAATTGTGGACAAACCTAGAAGAGCAGTACTTC
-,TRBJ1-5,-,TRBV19,CASTSTGHSNQPQHF,TGTGCCAGTACCTCGACAGGCCATAGCAATCAGCCCCAGCATTTT
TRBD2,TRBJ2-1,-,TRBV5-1,CASSYTSGGRQRVNEQFF,TGCGCCAGCAGCTATACTAGCGGGGGTCGTCAGAGGGTGAATGAGCAGTTCTTC
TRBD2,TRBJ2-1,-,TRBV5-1,CASSRSSGSYNEQFF,TGCGCCAGCAGTCGTTCTAGCGGCTCCTACAATGAGCAGTTCTTC
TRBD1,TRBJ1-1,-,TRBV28,CASTGIPGGGRSTEAFF,TGTGCCAGCACCGGGATTCCAGGGGGTGGGCGAAGCACTGAAGCTTTCTTT
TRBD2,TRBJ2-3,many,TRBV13,CASSPLAGATDTQYF,TGTGCCAGCAGCCCACTAGCGGGAGCCACAGATACGCAGTATTTT